This T cell receptor beta chain derives from a study of T cell responses to AZD1222 COVID-19 vaccine (dated by TCRdb to about 2021). Turning to the overall study: TCR sequencing covered 230 or so trial participants: 200 to 220 given two doses of AZD1222 and 26 given two doses of MenACWY control vaccine. Trial participants were enrolled into age subgroups of 18-55, 56-69 and 70-plus years, which contained 148, 28 and 57 TCR-sequenced participants, respectively. Study-level results and caveats: Spike-specific TCR breadth and depth rose significantly after two AZD1222 doses compared with day 0 and with MenACWY recipients. Nearly half of unique spike-specific TCRs reportedly recognized epitopes outside regions mutated in the B.1.351 and B.1.1.7 variants. In the small 56-69-year group, the increase in depth fell short of significance, most likely because of low power. No day 14 peak-response samples were available, so repertoires were characterized only after the peak T cell response. The whole spike protein was spanned by vaccine-associated CD4 TCRs, and dominant responses were seen in regions 160-218 and 743-854. Conclusions about previously exposed vaccinees were limited because only six AZD1222 recipients were SARS-CoV-2 seropositive at baseline. Participants were mostly white British, with more females than males. The authors suggested clonal diversity may have been underestimated.

What this sample's time point label stands for: about 28 days (+/-7) after the second vaccine dose. Because spike-specific TCR depth and breadth did not differ between the two schedules, AZD1222 recipients who got a second dose at roughly 4 weeks were pooled with those who got a second dose at roughly 12 weeks. The vaccinee samples were drawn from two UK trials, COV001 and COV002, one of which was a single-blind randomized controlled phase 2/3 trial testing AZD1222 (ChAdOx1 nCoV-19) in healthy adults. Trial participant PBMC samples were collected at day 0 and day 28 after the second dose for TCRbeta chain sequencing. About this clone itself: Its antigen specificity is not known. No quality values exist for individual bases; no much larger clone is one base distant.

The junction carries 11 bases between V and J, which are trimmed by 3 bases and 5 bases respectively. From a lookup of the germline V gene, CDR1 and CDR2 are SGHRS and YFSETQ. The CDR3, from cysteine to phenylalanine, totals 13 residues. Kept here is only the CDR3 DNA, which spans 39 bases and is read in frame from base 1. The CDR3 regions of human TCRbeta chains were analyzed by immunosequencing. Per the source publication's procedure: TCRs in the repertoires were matched against a reference library of SARS-CoV-2-specific TCRs that had been generated with the MIRA antigen-specificity platform. Breadth was defined as the fraction of unique TCRs that were SARS-CoV-2-associated. Depth was defined as the fraction of total T cells that were SARS-CoV-2-associated. Using the MIRA data, each spike-specific TCR was assigned both to the spike region to which the TCR was reactive and to a CD4 or CD8 class. Log10-transformed breadth and depth values were compared by one-way ANOVA with Sidak's multiple comparisons tests. The table comes from immuneACCESS by way of TCRdb, which keeps in-frame sequences with V and J called. Part of the clones is missing from these tables; in studies checked, under half for an unresolved V gene and the rest for unknown reasons. That table furnishes V, J and clone size, whereas the DNA furnished D and trimming. In all, the sample holds about 270,000 clones, and 90% to 95% of those were seen once. The biggest ten clones account for 0.55% of the sample.

The TCR sequence derives from an adult who received the AZD1222 COVID-19 vaccine. This specimen consisted of peripheral blood, obtained 28 days after the second AZD1222 dose. This sequence uses TRBV5-1 and TRBJ2-5; too little of a D gene remains to name it. Here is the DNA: TGCGCCAGCAGCTCCTCGCCCGGGGAGACCCAGTACTTC. Its coded protein is CASSSSPGETQYF. The reference TRBV5-1 and TRBJ2-5 proteins fill in what lies around the CDR3, so the full variable domain reads KAGVTQTPRYLIKTRGQQVTLSCSPISGHRSVSWYQQTPGQGLQFLFEYFSETQRNKGNFPGRFSGRQFSNSRSEMNVSTLELGDSALYLCASSSSPGETQYFGPGTRLLVL.